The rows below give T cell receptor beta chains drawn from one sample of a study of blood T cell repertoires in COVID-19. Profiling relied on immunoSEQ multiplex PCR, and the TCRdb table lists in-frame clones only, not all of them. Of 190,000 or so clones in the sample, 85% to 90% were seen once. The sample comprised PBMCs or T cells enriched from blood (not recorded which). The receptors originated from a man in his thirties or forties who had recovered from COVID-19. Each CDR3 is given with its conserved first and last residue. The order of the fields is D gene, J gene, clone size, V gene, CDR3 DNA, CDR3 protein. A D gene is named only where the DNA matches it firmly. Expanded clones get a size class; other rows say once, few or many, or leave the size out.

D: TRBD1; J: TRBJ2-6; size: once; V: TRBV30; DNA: TGTGCCTGGAGTACAGGGGGCTACTCTGGGGCCAACGTCCTGACTTTC; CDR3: CAWSTGGYSGANVLTF
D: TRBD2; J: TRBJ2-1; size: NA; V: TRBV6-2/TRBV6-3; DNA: TGTGCCAGCAGTTATCTAGCGGAGGATCCCACGGGGCAGTTCTTC; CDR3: CASSYLAEDPTGQFF
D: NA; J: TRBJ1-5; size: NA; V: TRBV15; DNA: TGTGCCACCGCTAAACGGGGGGGTGTGGGGAATCAGCCCCAGCATTTT; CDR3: CATAKRGGVGNQPQHF
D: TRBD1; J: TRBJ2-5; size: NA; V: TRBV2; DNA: TGTGCCAGCAGCAAACAGGGGGCTCCAGGAGAGACCCAGTACTTC; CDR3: CASSKQGAPGETQYF
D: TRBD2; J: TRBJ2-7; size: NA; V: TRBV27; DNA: TGTGCCAGCAGCTACACTAGCGGGAGCTACGAGCAGTACTTC; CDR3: CASSYTSGSYEQYF
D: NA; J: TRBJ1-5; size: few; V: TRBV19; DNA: TGTGCCAGTACCCCGACAGTCTATAGCAATCAGCCCCAGCATTTT; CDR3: CASTPTVYSNQPQHF
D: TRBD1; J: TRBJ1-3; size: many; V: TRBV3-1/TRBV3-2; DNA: TGTGCCAGCAGCCAAGCCGGGACAGGGGCTCAGAACACCATATATTTT; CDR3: CASSQAGTGAQNTIYF
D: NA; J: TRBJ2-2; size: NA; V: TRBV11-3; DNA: TGTGCCAGCAGCTTAGGACTTAACACCGGGGAGCTGTTTTTT; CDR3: CASSLGLNTGELFF
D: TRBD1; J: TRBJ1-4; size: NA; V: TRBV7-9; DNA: TGTGCCAGCAGCTCCCTACGACAGGGGGAGAATGAAAAACTGTTTTTT; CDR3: CASSSLRQGENEKLFF
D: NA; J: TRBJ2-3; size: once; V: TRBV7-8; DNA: TGTGCCAGCAGTTTCCGCGACAGAGACACAGATACGCAGTATTTT; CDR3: CASSFRDRDTDTQYF
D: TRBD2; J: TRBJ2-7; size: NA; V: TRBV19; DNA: TGTGCCAGTAGTATTACGCTAGCGGGATACTACGAGCAGTACTTC; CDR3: CASSITLAGYYEQYF
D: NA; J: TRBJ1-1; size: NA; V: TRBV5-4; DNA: TGTGCCAGCAGCCGAAGGCGGGACACTGAAGCTTTCTTT; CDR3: CASSRRRDTEAFF
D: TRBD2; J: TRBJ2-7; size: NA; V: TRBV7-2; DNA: TGTGCCAGCAGCTTAGAGGTCACTAGCGGATACGAGCAGTACTTC; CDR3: CASSLEVTSGYEQYF
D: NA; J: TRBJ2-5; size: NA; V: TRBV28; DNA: TGTGCCAGCAGTTTTACTGGGACCCAGTACTTC; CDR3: CASSFTGTQYF
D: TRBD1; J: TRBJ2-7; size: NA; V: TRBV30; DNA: TGTGCCTGGAGTGCGCATGGCAGGGGGTACGAGCAGTACTTC; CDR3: CAWSAHGRGYEQYF
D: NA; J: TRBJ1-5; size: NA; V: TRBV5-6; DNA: TGTGCCAGCAGCCCTGGGCAGTTTTATAGCAATCAGCCCCAGCATTTT; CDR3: CASSPGQFYSNQPQHF
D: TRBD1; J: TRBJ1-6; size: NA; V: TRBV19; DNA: TGTGCCAGTAGTCCCCGGGACAGGGGTAATTCACCCCTCCACTTT; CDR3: CASSPRDRGNSPLHF
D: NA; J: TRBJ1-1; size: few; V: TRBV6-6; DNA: TGTGCCAGCAGTTACCCGTTGGTCAGAAAGAACACTGAAGCTTTCTTT; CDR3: CASSYPLVRKNTEAFF
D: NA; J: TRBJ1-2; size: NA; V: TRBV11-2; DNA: TGTGCCAGCAGTCCACTACAGGGATCGTTTGGCTACACCTTC; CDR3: CASSPLQGSFGYTF
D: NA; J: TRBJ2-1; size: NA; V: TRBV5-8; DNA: TGTGCCAGCAGCTCGGGGGTTAAGGCCTACAATGAGCAGTTCTTC; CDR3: CASSSGVKAYNEQFF
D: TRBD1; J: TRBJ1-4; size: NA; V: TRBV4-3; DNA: TGCGCCAGCAGCCAAGGACAGGGGGCTGATGAAAAACTGTTTTTT; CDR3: CASSQGQGADEKLFF
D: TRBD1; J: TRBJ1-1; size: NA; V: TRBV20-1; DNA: TGCAGTGCTAGATTGACAGGGAACGCTTTCTTT; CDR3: CSARLTGNAFF
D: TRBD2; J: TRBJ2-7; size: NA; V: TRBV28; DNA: TGTGCCAGCAGTTACGGCGGGACTAGGGTCTACGAGCAGTACTTC; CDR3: CASSYGGTRVYEQYF
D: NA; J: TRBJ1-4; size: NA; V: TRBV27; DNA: TGTGCCAGCAGTTCCGGGGCAACTAATGAAAAACTGTTTTTT; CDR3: CASSSGATNEKLFF
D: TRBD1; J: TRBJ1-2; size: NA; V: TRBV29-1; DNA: TGCAGCGTTGTCTTCCGCCCCCCGGGACAGGGGCGCTCTAACTATGGCTACACCTTC; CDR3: CSVVFRPPGQGRSNYGYTF
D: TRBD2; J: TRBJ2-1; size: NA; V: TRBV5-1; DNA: TGCGCCAGCAGTGAGAAATGGACTAGCGGCCTCTACAATGAGCAGTTCTTC; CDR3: CASSEKWTSGLYNEQFF
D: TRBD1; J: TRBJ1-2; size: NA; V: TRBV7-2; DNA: TGTGCCAGCAGCTTAGGAGGCCGGGACAGGGTTTCTGGCTACACCTTC; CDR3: CASSLGGRDRVSGYTF
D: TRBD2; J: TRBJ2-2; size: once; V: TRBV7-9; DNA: TGTGCCAGCAGCCGAGCTCTAGCGGGGATAGGGGAGCTGTTTTTT; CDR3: CASSRALAGIGELFF
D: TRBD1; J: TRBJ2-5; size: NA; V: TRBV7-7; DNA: TGTGCTAGCAGCTTAATCGGGACAGGGGAAGAGACCCAGTACTTC; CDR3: CASSLIGTGEETQYF
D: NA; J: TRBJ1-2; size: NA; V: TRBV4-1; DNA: TGCGCCAGCAGCCAAGAATTGTCGGGTTATGGCTACACCTTC; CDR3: CASSQELSGYGYTF
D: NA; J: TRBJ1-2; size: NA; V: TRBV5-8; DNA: TGTGCCAGCAGCTGGCGAGCGAATGGCTACACCTTC; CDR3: CASSWRANGYTF
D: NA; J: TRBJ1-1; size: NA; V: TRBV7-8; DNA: TGTGCCAGCAGCCTAGACCCGGGGGGGAAGTACATGAACACTGAAGCTTTCTTT; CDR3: CASSLDPGGKYMNTEAFF
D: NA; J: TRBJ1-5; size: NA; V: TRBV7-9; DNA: TGTGCCAGCAGCCCACAGGGTTCCAATCAGCCCCAGCATTTT; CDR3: CASSPQGSNQPQHF
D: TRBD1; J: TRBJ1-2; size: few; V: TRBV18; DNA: TGTGCCAGCTCACCAGCACAGGGGATCTATGGCTACACCTTC; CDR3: CASSPAQGIYGYTF
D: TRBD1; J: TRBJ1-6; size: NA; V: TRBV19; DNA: TGTGCCAGTAGTATGTCCCTACGATTCGACAGGGGGCCGACCTATAATTCACCCCTCCACTTT; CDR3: CASSMSLRFDRGPTYNSPLHF
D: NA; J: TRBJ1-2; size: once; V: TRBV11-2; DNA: TGTGCCAGCAGCCAGCGATATGGCTACACCTTC; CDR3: CASSQRYGYTF
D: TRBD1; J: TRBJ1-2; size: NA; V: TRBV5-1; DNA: TGCGCCAGCAGCTTTGGGACAGGGGACTATGGCTACACCTTC; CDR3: CASSFGTGDYGYTF
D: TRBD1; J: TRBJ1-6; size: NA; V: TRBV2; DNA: TGTGCCAGCAGTGATTTTTTCACAGGGGGAAGCAATTCACCCCTCCACTTT; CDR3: CASSDFFTGGSNSPLHF
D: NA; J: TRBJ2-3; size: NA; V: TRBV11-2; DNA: TGTGCCAGCAGCTTTGGTGGCGGGAAGAGCACAGATACGCAGTATTTT; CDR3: CASSFGGGKSTDTQYF
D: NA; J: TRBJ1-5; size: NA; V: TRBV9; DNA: TGTGCCAGCAGCGAGGGAGTTAGCAATCAGCCCCAGCATTTT; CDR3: CASSEGVSNQPQHF